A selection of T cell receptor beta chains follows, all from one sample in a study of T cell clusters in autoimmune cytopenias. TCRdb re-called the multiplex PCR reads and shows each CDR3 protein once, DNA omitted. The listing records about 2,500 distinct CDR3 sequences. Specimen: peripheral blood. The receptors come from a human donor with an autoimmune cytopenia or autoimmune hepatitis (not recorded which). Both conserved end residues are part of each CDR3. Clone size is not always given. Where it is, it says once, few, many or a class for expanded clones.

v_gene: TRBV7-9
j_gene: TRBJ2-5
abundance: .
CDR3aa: CASSPRQSQETQYF

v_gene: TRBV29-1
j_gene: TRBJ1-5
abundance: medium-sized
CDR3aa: CSVVAQMNQPQHF

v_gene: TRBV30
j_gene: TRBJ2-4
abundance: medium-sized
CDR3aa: CAWTWGFMTKNIQYF

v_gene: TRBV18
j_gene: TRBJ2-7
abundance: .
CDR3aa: CASSPASGTTGYEQYF

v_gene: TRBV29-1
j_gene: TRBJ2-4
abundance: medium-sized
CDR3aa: CSVRSSGFAPTEYF

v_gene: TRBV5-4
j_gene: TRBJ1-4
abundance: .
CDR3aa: CASSPPYSTNEKLFF

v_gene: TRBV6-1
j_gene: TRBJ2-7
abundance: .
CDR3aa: CASSEGRVSSYEQYF

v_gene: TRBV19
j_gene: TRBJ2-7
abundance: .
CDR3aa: CASSRLVGGGSYEQYF

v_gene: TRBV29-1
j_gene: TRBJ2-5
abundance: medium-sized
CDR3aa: CSVSDDRGQETQYF

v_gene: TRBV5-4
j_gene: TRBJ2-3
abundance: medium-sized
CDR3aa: CASSTTDTQYF

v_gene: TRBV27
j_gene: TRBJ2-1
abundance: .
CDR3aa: CASSYGTSGVYSYNEQFF

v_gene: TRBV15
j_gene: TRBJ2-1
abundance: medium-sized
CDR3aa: CATSRSRQGAINEQFF

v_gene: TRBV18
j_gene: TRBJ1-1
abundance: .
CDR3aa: CASSPQGQNTEAFF

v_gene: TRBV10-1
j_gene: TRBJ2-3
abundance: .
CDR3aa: CASQDHQEDTQYF

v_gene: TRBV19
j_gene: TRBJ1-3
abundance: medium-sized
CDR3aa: CASGERQGLGNTIYF

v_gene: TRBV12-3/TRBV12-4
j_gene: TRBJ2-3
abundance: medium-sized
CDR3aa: CASSLTSGGGDTQYF

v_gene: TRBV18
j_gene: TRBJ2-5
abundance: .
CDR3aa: CASSPPSGAQETQYF

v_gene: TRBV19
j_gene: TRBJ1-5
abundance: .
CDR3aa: CASSRLDPPPQHF

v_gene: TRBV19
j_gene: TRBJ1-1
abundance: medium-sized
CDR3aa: CASKVGSSEAFF

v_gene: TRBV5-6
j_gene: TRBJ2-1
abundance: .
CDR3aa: CASSFRQPYNEQFF

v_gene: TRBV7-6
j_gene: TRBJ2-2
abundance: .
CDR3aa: CASSRNTGELFF

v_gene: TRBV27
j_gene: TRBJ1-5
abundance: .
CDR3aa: CASSLGGPGTQYQPQHF

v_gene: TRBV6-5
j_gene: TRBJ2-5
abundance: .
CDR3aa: CASSKFGGAAETQYF

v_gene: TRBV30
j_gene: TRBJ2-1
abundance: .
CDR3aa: CAWSVVRASEQFF

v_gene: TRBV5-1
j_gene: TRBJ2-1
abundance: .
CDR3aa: CASSLQGPYNEQFF

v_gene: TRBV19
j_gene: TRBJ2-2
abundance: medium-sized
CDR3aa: CASSINGGIWELFF

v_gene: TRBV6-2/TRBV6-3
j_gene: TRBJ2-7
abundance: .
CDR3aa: CATAEELYEQYF

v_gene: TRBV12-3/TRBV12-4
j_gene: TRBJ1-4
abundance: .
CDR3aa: CASCFFDEKLFF

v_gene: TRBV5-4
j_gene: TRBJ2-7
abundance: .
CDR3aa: CATEPSGNPYEQYF

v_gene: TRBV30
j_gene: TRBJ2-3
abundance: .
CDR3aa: CAWRLAGSTDTQYF

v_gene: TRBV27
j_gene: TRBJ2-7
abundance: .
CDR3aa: CASSLTQNSYEQYF

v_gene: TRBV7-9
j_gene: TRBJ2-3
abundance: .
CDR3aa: CASSLVGLTSGSADTQYF

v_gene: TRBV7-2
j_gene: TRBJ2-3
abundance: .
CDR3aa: CASSLRGADTQYF

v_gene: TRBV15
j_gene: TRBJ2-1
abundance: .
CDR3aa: CATNQGVWNEQFF

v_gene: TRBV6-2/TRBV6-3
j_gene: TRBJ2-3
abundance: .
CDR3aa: CASSRSGGYDTQYF

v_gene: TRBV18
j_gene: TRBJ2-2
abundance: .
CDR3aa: CASSPWTAGTGELFF

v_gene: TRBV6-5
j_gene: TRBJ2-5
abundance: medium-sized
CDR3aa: CASSEAWTGETQYF

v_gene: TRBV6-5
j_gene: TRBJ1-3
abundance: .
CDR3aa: CASSYESTTGNTIYF

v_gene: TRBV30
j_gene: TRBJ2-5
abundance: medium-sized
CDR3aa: CAWSLTGGVQETQYF

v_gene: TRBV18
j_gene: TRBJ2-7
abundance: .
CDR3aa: CASSPSSDEQYF

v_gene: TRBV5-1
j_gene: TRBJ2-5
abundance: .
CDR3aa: CASSPSRGGQETQYF

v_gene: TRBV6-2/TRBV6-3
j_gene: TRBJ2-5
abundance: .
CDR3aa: CASSYGLAGETQYF

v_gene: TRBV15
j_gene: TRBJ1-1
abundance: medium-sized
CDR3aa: CATSRRHEAFF

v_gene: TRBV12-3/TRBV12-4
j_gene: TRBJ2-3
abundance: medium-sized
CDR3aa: CASSLGQPTDTQYF

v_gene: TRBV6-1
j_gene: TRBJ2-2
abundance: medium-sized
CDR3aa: CATEWGSRIGELFF

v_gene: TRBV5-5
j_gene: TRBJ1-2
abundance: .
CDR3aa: CASSLRDRVNYGYTF

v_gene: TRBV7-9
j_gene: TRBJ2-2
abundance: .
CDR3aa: CASSSSARVANTGELFF

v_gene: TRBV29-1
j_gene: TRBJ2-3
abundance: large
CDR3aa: CSVEKARGRDTQYF

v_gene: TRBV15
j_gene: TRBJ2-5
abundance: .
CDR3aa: CATSRPSMGQALQGTQYF